This T cell receptor (beta chain) was recovered during a study of blood T cells in healthy people across ages. Findings of the study overall: The study found more naive CD4+ cells and higher diversity in long-lived than aged donors.

Using a J-beta primer mix together with a sample-barcoded 5' primer, a second PCR was run for roughly 6 to 11 cycles. Via MiXCR, TCRdb re-called the 5' RACE reads, giving one row per CDR3 protein. Seen here are approximately 290,000 distinct CDR3 sequences, 25% to 30% observed once, and the top ten hold roughly 28%. V lost 3 bases, J lost 9 bases, and 13 bases lay in between. The germline V gene has CDR1 SQVTM and CDR2 ANQGSEA. The CDR3 length is 12 residues. Every donor gave 8.5 to 10 milliliters of peripheral blood. Per sample, extraction of total RNA gave at least 6 micrograms in every case. In the case of this clonotype: Antigen specificity is unknown.

The sequence derives from a woman between 65 and 79 years old in good health. The sequenced material came from blood. The V gene is TRBV29-1, the J gene TRBJ2-3; tentatively, D is TRBD1 or TRBD2 (5 bases each). As DNA, the CDR3 is TGCAGCGTTGAGGGGGACGGATCAACGCAGTATTTT. It is translated as CSVEGDGSTQYF.